Following are 16 T cell receptor beta chains from one sample sequenced in a study of spatial heterogeneity in lung cancer. The time point here: sample taken at primary tumor resection. Whole RNA from tumor, nontumor lung or frozen PBMC was sequenced unsorted. TCRdb re-derived calls from the 5' RACE reads in MiXCR, one entry per CDR3 protein. The repertoire has 4,700 or so distinct CDR3 sequences, around a fifth of them found once; the top ten carry less than 30%. The sample here was normal lung tissue next to the tumor, taken at surgery. The receptors shown here come from a female donor with early-stage non-small cell lung cancer.

Comment on this clonotype: As an off-target read in a library built for alpha chains, this beta chain has a frequency of little significance. V usage is TRBV3-1 and J usage is TRBJ1-1, with 9 bases fitting TRBD1. The CDR3 covers 15 residues. The J segment lost 5 bases and the V segment lost 3 bases, leaving 7 bases of the junction unmatched. Germline-derived CDR1 and CDR2 are LGHDT and YNNKEL (reference sequence). The CDR3 is CASSHTGQGGTEAFF. DNA of the CDR3: TGTGCCAGCAGCCATACGGGACAGGGCGGAACTGAAGCTTTCTTT.

This clonotype was counted at least ten times. This beta chain represents an off-target read in a library built for alpha chains; its size is of limited meaning. The V gene is TRBV20-1, the J gene TRBJ1-1, with D uncertain. Germline CDR1 and CDR2: DFQATT and SNEGSKA (reference sequence). V shed 3 bases and J shed 0 bases, with 8 bases lying between them. The CDR3 spans 13 residues. As DNA, the CDR3 is TGCAGTGCTAGTGGTCACATGAACACTGAAGCTTTCTTT. This translates into CSASGHMNTEAFF.

Notes on this clonotype: This beta chain is a stray sequence in a library constructed for alpha chains; its clone size is not meaningful. The rearrangement links TRBV28 to TRBJ2-4, with D possibly being TRBD1 (6 bases). The length of the CDR3 is 12 residues. From germline, CDR1 is MDHEN and CDR2 SYDVKM. Trimming took 6 bases from V and 8 from J, leaving 11 bases between them. The CDR3 is CASRQGLDIQYF. CDR3 nucleotide sequence: TGTGCCAGCAGGCAGGGGCTGGACATTCAGTACTTC. The variable domain in full, completed from reference TRBV28 and TRBJ2-4, reads DVKVTQSSRYLVKRTGEKVFLECVQDMDHENMFWYRQDPGLGLRLIYFSYDVKMKEKGDIPEGYSVSREKKERFSLILESASTNQTSMYLCASRQGLDIQYFGAGTRLSVL.

This clonotype is labeled as medium-sized (0.01 to 0.1%). For a library built for alpha chains, this beta chain is a stray read; little rests on its size. V gene TRBV12-3 or TRBV12-4 combines with J gene TRBJ1-4, with D unresolved. This CDR3 contains 15 residues. V lost 2 bases and J 12 bases, leaving 19 bases between the germline ends. The CDR3 protein is CASSLRKGPSRELFF. The CDR3 DNA sequence: TGTGCCAGCAGTTTAAGGAAGGGTCCTAGTAGGGAACTGTTTTTT.

Concerning this clonotype: The size of this beta chain means little, since it is a stray read in a library made for alpha chains. In nucleotides, the CDR3 is TGCGCCAGCAGTCAATCGGGGGACAGTTTCACAGATACGCAGTATTTT. Encoded protein: CASSQSGDSFTDTQYF. This chain uses TRBV23-1 with TRBJ2-3; TRBD1 agrees at 7 bases. TRBV23-1 is given ORF status, its function remaining uncertain. The CDR3 loop spans 16 amino acids. Trimming took 0 bases from V and 2 from J; bases not matched to a gene: 5.

With respect to this clonotype: For a library built for alpha chains, this beta chain is a stray read; little rests on its size. The chain recombines TRBV2 with TRBJ2-3; a weak D match, TRBD2 (5 bases). The CDR3 spans 13 residues. Germline loops: CDR1 SNHLY, CDR2 FYNNEI. The V and J ends lost 7 bases and 2 bases respectively, with 10 bases between them. CDR3 bases: TGTGCCAGCACCCCCGGGAACACAGATACGCAGTATTTT. Its translation is CASTPGNTDTQYF.

In its sample, this clonotype ranks as medium-sized (0.01 to 0.1%). The library was prepared for alpha chains; this beta chain is a stray read, so its frequency means little. The V and J genes are TRBV28 and TRBJ1-4, with 9 positions matching TRBD1. The CDR3 has 16 amino acids. Germline V gene sequence: CDR1 MDHEN, CDR2 SYDVKM. Losses at the gene ends were 6 bases for V and 7 bases for J; bases not matched to a gene: 12. DNA of the CDR3: TGTGCCAGCAGGAGCCAAAGGACAGGGGAAGTTGAAAAACTGTTTTTT. Translated: CASRSQRTGEVEKLFF. The whole variable domain, filled in from reference TRBV28 and TRBJ1-4, reads DVKVTQSSRYLVKRTGEKVFLECVQDMDHENMFWYRQDPGLGLRLIYFSYDVKMKEKGDIPEGYSVSREKKERFSLILESASTNQTSMYLCASRSQRTGEVEKLFFGSGTQLSVL.

By share, this clonotype ranks as medium-sized. This beta chain appears as a stray read in a library generated for alpha chains; its size is not informative. V gene TRBV29-1 combines with J gene TRBJ1-1; no definite D call. The V end was cut by 0 bases, the J end by 7 bases, with 12 bases between. Germline-derived CDR1 and CDR2 are SQVTM and ANQGSEA. The CDR3 covers 13 residues. The DNA for the CDR3 is TGCAGCGTTGAAGAGGTAGGACGGGGTGAAGCTTTCTTT. This gives the protein CSVEEVGRGEAFF.

By share, this clonotype ranks as medium-sized. Little can be read into the size of this beta chain, an off-target read in a library designed for alpha chains. The gene calls are TRBV24-1 and TRBJ2-2; D remains unclear. Looked up from germline, CDR1 is KGHDR and CDR2 is SFDVKD. The CDR3 covers 13 residues. The V gene lost 5 bases and the J gene lost 5 bases, with 8 bases spanning the gap. For the CDR3, the DNA is TGTGCCACCAGTGCCCTTACAACCGGGGAGCTGTTTTTT. Translated: CATSALTTGELFF.

In this sample, this clonotype is medium-sized. Within a library made for alpha chains, this beta chain is off target, and its count is uninformative. This sequence joins TRBV4-3 and TRBJ2-1; tentative D call: TRBD1 (6 bases). With 0 bases removed from V and 10 bases from J, the gap between germline ends came to 25 bases. The length of the CDR3 is 18 residues. The germline gives CDR1 LGHNA, CDR2 YSLEER. The CDR3 loop reads CASSQDTLRGPSNSEQFF. The CDR3, as DNA: TGCGCCAGCAGCCAAGATACCCTCAGGGGCCCTTCGAATTCGGAGCAGTTCTTC.

This clonotype was picked up many times. The library was designed around alpha chains, so this beta chain is a stray read whose abundance carries little weight. The V gene is TRBV6-6, the J gene TRBJ2-3; D is unclear. The CDR3 is 12 residues long. From germline, CDR1 is MNHNY and CDR2 SVGAGI (reference sequence). Trimming stripped 8 bases from V and 3 bases from J, with 9 bases between. CDR3: CASSSPTDTQYF. Here the CDR3 DNA reads TGTGCCAGCTCTTCCCCGACAGATACGCAGTATTTT.

A note on this clonotype: This beta chain appears as a stray read in a library generated for alpha chains; its size is not informative. The chain links TRBV6-4 to TRBJ2-3; 9 bases agree with TRBD1. After removal of 4 bases from V and 2 bases from J, the junction contained 1 base not matched to a gene. From germline, CDR1 is MRHNA and CDR2 SNTAGT. The CDR3 is made up of 14 amino acids. The DNA of the CDR3 is TGTGCCAGCAGTGGGACAGGGGACACAGATACGCAGTATTTT. Its translation: CASSGTGDTDTQYF.

As regards this clonotype: This beta chain was picked up by a library intended for alpha chains and is off target, so its count carries little meaning. This chain uses TRBV12-3 or TRBV12-4 with TRBJ2-1, with 12 bases lining up with TRBD2. CDR3 length equals 16 residues. The trim removed 5 bases at V and 4 bases at J, leaving 6 bases unmatched. The DNA of the CDR3 is TGTGCCAGCAGTCAGACTAGCGGGGGACTATACAATGAGCAGTTCTTC. Protein sequence: CASSQTSGGLYNEQFF.

The table lists this clonotype with many counts. This beta chain is a stray sequence in a library constructed for alpha chains; its clone size is not meaningful. The chain uses TRBV6-2 or TRBV6-3 and TRBJ1-2, with D uncertain. V lost 5 bases and J lost 8, with 15 bases in between. The germline V gene encodes CDR1 MNHEY and CDR2 SVGEGT. The CDR3 is 13 residues long. CDR3 sequence: CASSRLFGVGYTF. The CDR3 DNA reads TGTGCCAGCAGTCGCCTTTTCGGGGTCGGCTACACCTTC.

Notes on this clonotype: Because the library targeted alpha chains, this beta chain is an off-target read whose size means little. The chain employs TRBV29-1 and TRBJ2-7; 9 bases line up with TRBD1. The CDR3 is 12 residues long. V gave up 4 bases and J gave up 3 bases; unmatched junction bases: 1. The germline gives CDR1 SQVTM, CDR2 ANQGSEA. CDR3 protein: CSVAGQGYEQYF. CDR3 sequence (DNA): TGCAGCGTTGCGGGACAGGGCTACGAGCAGTACTTC.

In its sample, this clonotype is medium-sized (0.01 to 0.1%). This beta chain appears as a stray read in a library generated for alpha chains; its size is not informative. V is TRBV27 and J is TRBJ1-2, with TRBD1 matching over 10 bases. The CDR3 extends over 14 amino acids. CDR1 and CDR2 (germline): MNHEY, SMNVEV (reference sequence). V lost 3 bases, J lost 6 bases, and 4 bases stayed unmatched. The CDR3 bases are TGTGCCAGCAGTTTCGGGACAGGGGCCGATGGCTACACCTTC. Translating gives CASSFGTGADGYTF.